These T cell receptor beta chains were read from a single sample in a study of T cells in localized non-small cell lung cancer. Data came from immunoSEQ multiplex PCR; TCRdb stores just in-frame clones and leaves some out. The table has approximately 11,000 clones, about three quarters seen once. The sequences come from peripheral blood, collected before any cancer treatment. The receptors originated from an older male donor with stage I lung adenocarcinoma. CDR3s include the opening cysteine and the closing phenylalanine or tryptophan. The order of the fields is J gene, CDR3 length, V gene, clone size, D gene, CDR3 protein, CDR3 DNA. D genes are given only for firm matches. Rows give clone size only sometimes, using once, few, many, or a class for an expanded clone.

J: TRBJ2-7
length: 16
V: TRBV7-2
size: NA
D: NA
CDR3: CASTNIGGGSSYEQYF
DNA: TGTGCCAGCACGAATATAGGGGGAGGGAGCTCCTACGAGCAGTACTTC

J: TRBJ2-5
length: 15
V: TRBV5-4
size: NA
D: TRBD2
CDR3: CASSLGTLADRTQYF
DNA: TGTGCCAGCAGCTTGGGGACCCTAGCGGATCGGACCCAGTACTTC

J: TRBJ1-3
length: 12
V: TRBV6-1
size: few
D: NA
CDR3: CASSDEGNTIYF
DNA: TGTGCCAGCAGCGACGAGGGAAACACCATATATTTT

J: TRBJ1-1
length: 13
V: TRBV2
size: NA
D: TRBD1
CDR3: CASRRPRDSEAFF
DNA: TGTGCCAGCAGGCGCCCCCGGGACAGTGAAGCTTTCTTT

J: TRBJ2-7
length: 15
V: TRBV28
size: NA
D: NA
CDR3: CASSSPRLRTYEQYF
DNA: TGTGCCAGCAGTTCCCCCCGGTTGAGAACCTACGAGCAGTACTTC

J: TRBJ2-1
length: 11
V: TRBV5-4
size: NA
D: NA
CDR3: CASSGGNEQFF
DNA: TGTGCCAGCAGCGGGGGCAATGAGCAGTTCTTC

J: TRBJ1-5
length: 12
V: TRBV10-3
size: NA
D: NA
CDR3: CASSGTNQPQHF
DNA: TGTGCCAGTTCGGGTACCAATCAGCCCCAGCATTTT

J: TRBJ1-2
length: 13
V: TRBV29-1
size: once
D: TRBD1
CDR3: CSVEAGGYYGYTF
DNA: TGCAGCGTTGAGGCAGGGGGATACTATGGCTACACCTTC

J: TRBJ2-7
length: 16
V: TRBV10-3
size: NA
D: NA
CDR3: CAITRRGGSGIYEQYF
DNA: TGTGCCATCACCCGAAGGGGGGGGTCAGGGATCTACGAGCAGTACTTC

J: TRBJ2-2
length: 17
V: TRBV7-7
size: NA
D: TRBD2
CDR3: CASSFQLAGEYTGELFF
DNA: TGTGCTAGCAGCTTTCAGCTAGCGGGGGAATACACCGGGGAGCTGTTTTTT

J: TRBJ1-1
length: 14
V: TRBV7-2
size: NA
D: NA
CDR3: CASSLVGLNTEAFF
DNA: TGTGCCAGCAGCTTAGTAGGACTGAACACTGAAGCTTTCTTT